This TCR beta chain is from a study of cytomegalovirus exposure and HLA in healthy donors (dated by TCRdb to the late 2010s). About the study as a whole: An earlier analysis of about 530 of the donors reported around 280 Gb of sequence data and 95 million to 130 million unique TCR beta sequences obtained from about 180 million T cells. Genome-wide SNP genotypes for about 60% of the roughly 700 donors were used in a later genetic analysis, which treated that subset as a discovery cohort. The study aimed to test whether signatures of past pathogen exposure could be identified by cataloging public T cell receptors. In the later analysis, no new phenotypic data were used to find candidate immune exposures; instead, reliance was placed on TCR beta sequences and their occurrence across donors. HLA typing covered class I and class II loci at four-digit resolution. A later analysis re-analyzed previously published TCR beta repertoires from hundreds of donors and added high-resolution HLA genotyping to study TCR occurrence patterns. Across some 400 genotyped donors of the cohort, an average of roughly 230,000 unique TCR beta nucleotide sequences per donor were sequenced, and 15% to 20% of those sequences were non-productive. Donor age, sex, ethnicity and CMV serostatus were collected together with the repertoire data. Of the 300 to 500 genotyped donors, 81% were placed in the genetic ancestry cluster associated with self-reported Caucasian donors. About 280 gigabases of sequencing data and around 85 million unique TCR sequences made up an early release that covered approximately 620 HLA-typed donors. The study used immunosequencing to profile the T cell repertoires of approximately 690 subjects and linked those repertoires to cytomegalovirus serostatus. High-throughput TCR immunosequencing, statistical association of individual TCRs with disease status, and machine learning were combined to predict cytomegalovirus infection status. In addition to the first cohort of hundreds of subjects, a separate validation cohort of 120 different subjects was used. Typing coverage differed by locus: A, B, C, DRB1 and DQB1 were typed in about 620-630 donors, DQA1 in 500 to 550, DPA1 in 600 to 610, and DPB1 in around 490. All discovery cohort repertoires had been generated using a single sequencing platform. Because of strong linkage in the cohort, a handful of DR-DQ haplotypes were treated as single units for association and clustering. An earlier analysis of 587 of the donors used high-throughput TCR beta sequencing to judge whether each TCR beta V gene segment behaved as functional or pseudogenic.

Library creation used the immunoSEQ multiplex PCR assay. For the multiplex PCR, a mixture combining 60 forward primers for TCR Vbeta segments and 13 reverse primers for TCR Jbeta segments was used. The CDR3 region of rearranged TCR beta genes was amplified from genomic DNA by a multiplex PCR assay. The amplified TCR beta libraries were sequenced on the Illumina HiSeq System as 87-base-pair reads. Regarding the original processing steps: A later analysis tallied 70 million to 100 million unique TCR beta chains across the 666 repertoires, and 10 million to 11 million of those chains were shared by two or more donors. A nearest-neighbor algorithm error-corrected the raw reads and collapsed the reads into unique sequences, merging closely related sequences to remove PCR and sequencing errors. CDR3 sequences were aligned to IMGT reference sequences to assign V, D and J gene segments. For a sequence to be retained, at least a six-nucleotide match to both a V gene segment and a J gene segment was required. A rearrangement counted as productive if the CDR3 had no stop codons and remained in frame with V and J, and every other rearrangement counted as non-productive. Following IMGT convention, CDR3 was defined as the stretch from the second conserved V-encoded cysteine up to the conserved J-encoded phenylalanine. The earlier analysis of fewer than 700 of the donors excluded sequences that lacked an unambiguous match to a single V gene segment. In an earlier analysis of approximately 590 of the donors, a V segment was called functional when productive rearrangements were above 56.7%, and segregating when the standard deviation between donors exceeded 5%. A statistical classification framework was built to diagnose cytomegalovirus status from the catalog of TCR beta chain sequences. V and J gene assignment, in a later analysis, came from comparing TCR nucleotide sequences with IMGT/GENE-DB human TR gene sequences. In a later analysis, CDR3 sequences and most-parsimonious VDJ recombination scenarios were assigned using the TCRdist pipeline. In a later analysis, each TCR beta chain was defined by its CDR3 amino acid sequence together with its V-gene family, and reads without a unique V-gene family were excluded. As a way to deal with suspected cross-contamination and a sequencing artifact, a later analysis dropped 450 to 600 nucleotide sequences that were highly shared and had low generation probability. In a later analysis, a clonal expansion index was calculated for each public chain from normalized within-repertoire ranks of inferred template counts. A later analysis computed generation probabilities with a VDJ recombination model fitted to out-of-frame rearrangements, and checked the results against IGoR. A later analysis scored TCR-TCR, TCR-HLA and TCR-CMV co-occurrence with hypergeometric tests, applying a repertoire-size bias correction to TCR pairs. To estimate false discovery rates, a later analysis permuted the HLA or CMV assignments 20 times. In a later analysis, co-occurring TCRs were grouped with DBSCAN, and TCRdist sequence similarity was added when clustering was performed within HLA-allele-positive subsets. Repertoires with fewer than 30,000 or more than 120,000 public chains were left out of co-occurrence clustering, as were five repertoires with anomalous nucleotide sharing. Sourced from immuneACCESS, this table was stored by TCRdb with only in-frame sequences that have V and J called. A share of the clones is absent; for the studies checked, an unresolved V gene accounts for under half, and the remainder has no known explanation. The V and J calls and the clone size are those of that table, but D and trimming were determined from the DNA. The sample table lists 190,000 or so clones, approximately 83% of them with a count of one. Roughly 0.095% of the sample comes from the top ten.

In total, just over 650 healthy bone marrow donors made up the cohort. At the time of sampling, all cohort members were nominally healthy, though unrecorded immune exposures were likely present. The donor was CMV seronegative and belonged to the group of 352 seronegative cohort members. Each donor provided a peripheral blood sample, and peripheral blood mononuclear cells were used for TCR beta sequencing. Genomic DNA was extracted from the blood cell samples with the Qiagen DNeasy Blood Extraction Kit. With respect to this clone: The antigen it recognizes is unknown. Base qualities are not provided; no much larger clone lies one nucleotide away.

Results and caveats for the whole study, not just this receptor: Because HLA typing was missing for some donors at each locus, association tests included only the typed subset. At a false discovery rate of 0.05, a later analysis linked under 20,000 TCR beta sequences to specific HLA alleles. Compared with equally common non-associated chains, HLA-associated TCR beta chains in a later analysis were more clonally expanded and had lower generation probabilities. An earlier analysis of several hundred of the donors showed that most TCR beta V segments appeared in productive rearrangements either about 87% or about 30% of the time, which broadly matched IMGT annotations. The cohort was sequenced for TCR beta chains only, and without alpha or paired-chain data the features that could be detected were limited. Linkage disequilibrium might explain the correlated functional status among segregating V segments, but an unknown experimental factor could not be ruled out. A later genetic analysis associated a missense DCLRE1C variant with V-gene and J-gene trimming of TCR beta chains, and an independent cohort replicated the association. A further reported finding was that TCR beta sequences accurately predicted the HLA-A and HLA-B alleles for most subjects in the first cohort. When HLA alleles, especially DR and DQ, strongly co-occurred, TCR associations were difficult to assign to individual alleles. A later analysis found that most CMV-associated TCR beta chains appeared HLA-restricted, with HLA associations seemingly driven largely by CMV exposure. The authors suggested that the approach could potentially be generalized to other disease states and immunological phenotypes. A later genetic analysis reported fewer N-insertions in productive TCRs among donors in an Asian-associated ancestry cluster than the 666-donor mean. Because counts were too low, about 17 rarely observed V segments, including chromosome 9 orphons, were excluded from the earlier analysis of some 590 of the donors. Because the 87-base-pair reads could not distinguish some IMGT-functional V segments, including TRBV6-2 and TRBV6-3, those segments were excluded. Across donors, most TCR sequences were observed very rarely, whereas some public TCRs were present in many individuals. A total of 150 or so TCR beta chains were listed by the study as associated with cytomegalovirus. A cluster of highly shared sequence variants was judged likely to represent a technical artifact of the sequencing pipeline. Cytomegalovirus status was reported to be diagnosed by the classifier with high specificity and sensitivity in both the original and validation cohorts. According to a later analysis, parvovirus B19, influenza, CMV and Epstein-Barr virus appeared linked to several top co-occurrence clusters. In a later analysis, the rate of TCR association differed among HLA loci, with DRB1 alleles having the most associated TCRs and HLA-C alleles having the fewest. A few of the identified cytomegalovirus-associated TCR beta chains were confirmed in vitro to be specific for cytomegalovirus antigens. The only immune exposure information available for the cohort was CMV serostatus. Roughly uniform sequencing depth across donors was assumed in presence/absence analyses, although this assumption may not hold.

CDR1 and CDR2 are read off the germline V gene (reference sequence) as PRHDT and FYEKMQ. Relative to germline, V is 1 base shorter and J is 0 bases shorter, with 6 bases between their ends. The CDR3 contains 15 residues, cysteine and phenylalanine counted. CDR3 DNA only is kept here, 45 bases in frame from base 1. This sequence uses TRBV13 and TRBJ1-4; possibly the D gene is TRBD1, per 5 matching bases. This receptor was obtained from a boy aged 2 to 10 in good health and CMV-seronegative. Sequences were obtained from PBMCs. The CDR3 amino acid sequence is: CASSLATATNEKLFF. Read as DNA, the sequence is TGTGCCAGCAGCTTAGCGACAGCAACTAATGAAAAACTGTTTTTT.